These T cell receptor beta chains were read from a single sample in a study of blood T cell repertoires in COVID-19. Sequenced by immunoSEQ multiplex PCR; TCRdb stores in-frame clones only, minus some. The sample lists approximately 230,000 clones, less than 85% occurring once. Sequencing was carried out using peripheral blood. The origin of the receptors is a woman older than 75 with active or convalescent COVID-19. Both conserved end residues are part of each CDR3. The D gene is left open where the match is weak. Where a row states a size, it is once, few, many or the class of an expanded clone; other rows omit it.

V gene	clone size	J gene	D gene	CDR3 DNA	CDR3 protein
TRBV9	-	TRBJ1-4	-	TGTGCCAGCAGCGTGAACCTTAGACATTCAACCGGCAATGAAAAACTGTTTTTT	CASSVNLRHSTGNEKLFF
TRBV6-5	-	TRBJ2-3	-	TGTGCCAGCAGCTATGCACGACAGGTTTTGGATACGCAGTATTTT	CASSYARQVLDTQYF
TRBV2	-	TRBJ2-1	-	TGTGCCAGCAGGGCGGGCGCCTACAATGAGCAGTTCTTC	CASRAGAYNEQFF
TRBV15	-	TRBJ2-3	TRBD1	TGTGCCACCAGCAGAGGGGCCGGGACAGGCAGACGAGATACGCAGTATTTT	CATSRGAGTGRRDTQYF
TRBV5-1	-	TRBJ2-2	TRBD1	TGCGCCAGCAGCTCAGGACAGGATGCGAACACCGGGGAGCTGTTTTTT	CASSSGQDANTGELFF
TRBV28	-	TRBJ2-7	TRBD1	TGTGCCAGCAGTCCACGAACAGGGGGCCTTCTCTACGAGCAGTACTTC	CASSPRTGGLLYEQYF
TRBV7-9	few	TRBJ2-6	-	TGTGCCAGCAGCAGGGGCGGACTTTTCTCTGGGGCCAACGTCCTGACTTTC	CASSRGGLFSGANVLTF
TRBV12-3/TRBV12-4	-	TRBJ1-2	TRBD1	TGTGCCAGCAGTGTAAGACAGGGGGGCTACACCTTC	CASSVRQGGYTF
TRBV18	-	TRBJ1-1	-	TGTGCCAGCTCACCGACAGTGAACACTGAAGCTTTCTTT	CASSPTVNTEAFF
TRBV11-3	-	TRBJ2-7	TRBD1	TGTGCCAGCAGCCAGGGGACAGCACCCACCTACGAGCAGTACTTC	CASSQGTAPTYEQYF
TRBV19	once	TRBJ2-7	-	TGTGCCAGTAGTATAGCCGGGACACCGCGGACCTACGAGCAGTACTTC	CASSIAGTPRTYEQYF
TRBV19	-	TRBJ1-2	-	TGTGCCAGTAGTATAGATCCGGCGGTCATGGGTGGCTACACCTTC	CASSIDPAVMGGYTF
TRBV25-1	-	TRBJ1-6	TRBD1	TGTGCCAGCAGTGAACGGACAGGGGGTAATTCACCCCTCCACTTT	CASSERTGGNSPLHF
TRBV12-3/TRBV12-4	-	TRBJ1-5	TRBD1	TGTGCCACGGGACAGGGACATAATCAGCCCCAGCATTTT	CATGQGHNQPQHF
TRBV6-6	-	TRBJ2-3	-	TGTGCCAGCAGTCCCCGAGATACGCAGTATTTT	CASSPRDTQYF
TRBV18	-	TRBJ2-1	-	TGTGCCAGCTCACCACCCGGGACAACGTACAATGAGCAGTTCTTC	CASSPPGTTYNEQFF
TRBV29-1	few	TRBJ1-4	TRBD1	TGCAGCGTTGGGACAGGGTTTGAAAAACTGTTTTTT	CSVGTGFEKLFF
TRBV3-1/TRBV3-2	-	TRBJ1-3	TRBD1	TGTGCCAGCAGCCAAGACCCGACAGGGTACTCTGGAAACACCATATATTTT	CASSQDPTGYSGNTIYF
TRBV19	-	TRBJ1-4	-	TGTGCCAGTAGTGCGGAAGACAGTCGAGTTGAAAAACTGTTTTTT	CASSAEDSRVEKLFF
TRBV18	few	TRBJ1-5	TRBD1	TGTGCCAGCTCGGGGACAGGGGATCAGCCCCAGCATTTT	CASSGTGDQPQHF
TRBV7-9	-	TRBJ1-2	-	TGTGCCAGCAGCTTAGAATCCGTCCCGCGGGGCTACACCTTC	CASSLESVPRGYTF
TRBV18	-	TRBJ1-5	TRBD1	TGTGCCAGCTCACCATTCACGGGACAGGGCAATCAGCCCCAGCATTTT	CASSPFTGQGNQPQHF
TRBV2	-	TRBJ1-1	-	TGTGCCAGCAGTAAGGACAGTTGGAAAGCTTTCTTT	CASSKDSWKAFF
TRBV15	once	TRBJ2-5	-	TGTGCCACCAGCAGAGGTCGGCCCGGGGAGACCCAGTACTTC	CATSRGRPGETQYF
TRBV6-5	-	TRBJ1-3	-	TGTGCCAGCAGTTCTTACCCCAGGGGACCTGGAAACACCATATATTTT	CASSSYPRGPGNTIYF
TRBV5-6	-	TRBJ1-1	TRBD1	TGTGCCAGCAGCTCAGCAGGGGGGCCGGTAGCTTTCTTT	CASSSAGGPVAFF
TRBV6-2/TRBV6-3	-	TRBJ2-4	TRBD2	TGTGCCAGCAGTCCCCTGGCGGGAGCTGTCAAAAACATTCAGTACTTC	CASSPLAGAVKNIQYF
TRBV21-1	-	TRBJ1-4	-	TGTGCCAGCAGCGAACCCCACGGGCCCCCGGGGGAGGAAAAACTGTTTTTT	CASSEPHGPPGEEKLFF
TRBV12-5	few	TRBJ1-1	-	TGTGCTAGTGGTTTGGGACTCCCGGGAACCGAAGCTTTCTTT	CASGLGLPGTEAFF
TRBV12-3/TRBV12-4	-	TRBJ1-4	TRBD1	TGTGCCAGCTCGAGACAGGGAAATGAAAAACTGTTTTTT	CASSRQGNEKLFF
TRBV19	-	TRBJ1-4	TRBD1	TGTGCCACCGACCCCGGGACAGGGGGCGAAAAACTGTTTTTT	CATDPGTGGEKLFF
TRBV5-1	-	TRBJ2-7	-	TGCGCCAGCACCCCGTCCCCGGGGGCCTACGAGCAGTACTTC	CASTPSPGAYEQYF
TRBV30	-	TRBJ1-2	TRBD1	TGTGCCTGGTCCATCACCGGGACAGGCCACACCTTC	CAWSITGTGHTF
TRBV7-9	-	TRBJ2-6	-	TGTGCCAGCAGCTCAGGCTACTCTGGGGCCAACGTCCTGACTTTC	CASSSGYSGANVLTF
TRBV5-1	-	TRBJ1-1	-	TGCGCCAGCAGCTTGGCTCAGGGGAATATGAACACTGAAGCTTTCTTT	CASSLAQGNMNTEAFF
TRBV2	-	TRBJ2-1	TRBD2	TGTGCCAGCAGTGAACGACTAGCGGAATCCTACAATGAGCAGTTCTTC	CASSERLAESYNEQFF
TRBV6-1	-	TRBJ1-5	TRBD1	TGTGCCAGCAGTGAAGGGGCAGGGGGCCTTCAGCCCCAGCATTTT	CASSEGAGGLQPQHF
TRBV3-1/TRBV3-2	-	TRBJ2-2	TRBD2	TGTGCCAGCAGCCAACATACTAGCGGTGCGGTAACCGGGGAGCTGTTTTTT	CASSQHTSGAVTGELFF
TRBV2	-	TRBJ1-4	-	TGTGCCAGCAGTTTTTCCAGGGATGAAAAACTGTTTTTT	CASSFSRDEKLFF
TRBV5-5	-	TRBJ1-2	-	TGTGCCAGCAGCACCGGACTTCGCTCCGGCTACACCTTC	CASSTGLRSGYTF
TRBV3-1/TRBV3-2	-	TRBJ2-5	TRBD2	TGTGCCAGCAGCCAAGATAGGGCGTCCAAACTAGCGGGTTGGCAAGAGACCCAGTACTTC	CASSQDRASKLAGWQETQYF
TRBV5-1	-	TRBJ1-2	TRBD1	TGCGCCAGCAGCCAGGGACAGGGGGCCTTCGGTGGCTACACCTTC	CASSQGQGAFGGYTF
TRBV5-6	-	TRBJ1-1	-	TGTGCCAGCAGCTTTAGCCCCAAGAACACTGAAGCTTTCTTT	CASSFSPKNTEAFF
TRBV5-1	many	TRBJ1-2	TRBD1	TGCGCCAGCAGCTTACAAGGGGGCCGGGATAACTATGGCTACACCTTC	CASSLQGGRDNYGYTF
TRBV5-1	-	TRBJ2-5	-	TGCGCCAGCAGCTTGGTTCCGCAGGAACAAGAGACCCAGTACTTC	CASSLVPQEQETQYF
TRBV25-1	-	TRBJ2-1	-	TGTGCCAGCAGTGGGCCCGTCGACACCGTCAATGAGCAGTTCTTC	CASSGPVDTVNEQFF
TRBV5-4	-	TRBJ2-7	TRBD2	TGTGCCAGCAGCCGGGGTACTAGCGGGGGGGCCCCCTACGAGCAGTACTTC	CASSRGTSGGAPYEQYF
TRBV6-6	-	TRBJ2-7	TRBD2	TGTGCCAGCAGTTACACGGGGGGTATGAGCTCCTACGAGCAGTACTTC	CASSYTGGMSSYEQYF
TRBV3-1/TRBV3-2	-	TRBJ2-3	TRBD2	TGTGCCAGCAGCTCGGGAGGCGGGGGGACAGATACGCAGTATTTT	CASSSGGGGTDTQYF
TRBV7-2	-	TRBJ2-1	TRBD2	TGTGCCAGCAGTCGTAGCGGGGCCTACAATGAGCAGTTCTTC	CASSRSGAYNEQFF
TRBV13	-	TRBJ2-1	TRBD2	TGTGCCAGCAGCTTAGGTACCAGGGGGCTGGTGGGGACTAGCGGCACCTACAATGAGCAGTTCTTC	CASSLGTRGLVGTSGTYNEQFF
TRBV6-1	-	TRBJ2-7	TRBD1	TGTGCCAGCAGTGAAGGCGGGACAGGTGGCTACGAGCAGTACTTC	CASSEGGTGGYEQYF
TRBV27	-	TRBJ1-1	-	TGTGCCAGCAGTTTATCGTCGACAGGTTCGACTGAAGCTTTCTTT	CASSLSSTGSTEAFF
TRBV18	-	TRBJ2-5	-	TGTGCCAGCTCACGGGCAGAACAAGAGACCCAGTACTTC	CASSRAEQETQYF